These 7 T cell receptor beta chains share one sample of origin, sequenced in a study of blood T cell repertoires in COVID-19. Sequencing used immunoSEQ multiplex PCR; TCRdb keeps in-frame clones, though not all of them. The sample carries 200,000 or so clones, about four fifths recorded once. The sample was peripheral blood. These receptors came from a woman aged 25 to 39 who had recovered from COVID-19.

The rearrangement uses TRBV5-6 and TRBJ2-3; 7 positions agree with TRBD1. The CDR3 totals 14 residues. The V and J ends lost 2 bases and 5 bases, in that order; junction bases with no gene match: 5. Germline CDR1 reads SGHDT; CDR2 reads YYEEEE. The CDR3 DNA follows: TGTGCCAGCAGCTTCCTTACAGGGGAAGATACGCAGTATTTT. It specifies CASSFLTGEDTQYF.

For the CDR3, the DNA is TGTGCCAGTAGCCCGAATACCGGCCAGGTGATAAATGAAAAACTGTTTTTT. Translation gives CASSPNTGQVINEKLFF. The V gene is TRBV19, the J gene TRBJ1-4; D not resolved. The CDR3 consists of 17 residues. From germline, CDR1 is LNHDA and CDR2 SQIVND (reference sequence). The ends were cut back, 6 bases at V and 5 bases at J, with 22 bases in the middle.

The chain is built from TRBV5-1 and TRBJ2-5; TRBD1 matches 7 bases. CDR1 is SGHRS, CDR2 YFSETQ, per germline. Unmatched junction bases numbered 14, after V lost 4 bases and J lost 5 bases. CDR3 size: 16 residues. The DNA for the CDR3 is TGCGCCAGCAGCCCGACAATGGGACAGAGTCGGGAGACCCAGTACTTC. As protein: CASSPTMGQSRETQYF.

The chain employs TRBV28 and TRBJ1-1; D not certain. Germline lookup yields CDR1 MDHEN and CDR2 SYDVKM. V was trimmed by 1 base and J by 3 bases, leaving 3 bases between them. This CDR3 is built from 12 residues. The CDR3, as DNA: TGTGCCAGCAGTTTATCCTACACTGAAGCTTTCTTT. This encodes CASSLSYTEAFF. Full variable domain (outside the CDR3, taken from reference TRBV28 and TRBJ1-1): DVKVTQSSRYLVKRTGEKVFLECVQDMDHENMFWYRQDPGLGLRLIYFSYDVKMKEKGDIPEGYSVSREKKERFSLILESASTNQTSMYLCASSLSYTEAFFGQGTRLTVV.

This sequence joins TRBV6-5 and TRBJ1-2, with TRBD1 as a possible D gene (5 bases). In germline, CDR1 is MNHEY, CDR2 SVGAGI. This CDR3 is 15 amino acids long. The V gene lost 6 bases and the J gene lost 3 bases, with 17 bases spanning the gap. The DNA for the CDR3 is TGTGCCAGCAGCCCAACGTTGGGGACTCACTATGGCTACACCTTC. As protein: CASSPTLGTHYGYTF.

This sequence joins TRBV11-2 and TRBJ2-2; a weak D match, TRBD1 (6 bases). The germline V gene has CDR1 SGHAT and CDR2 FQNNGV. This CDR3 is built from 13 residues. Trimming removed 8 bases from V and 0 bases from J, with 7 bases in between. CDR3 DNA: TGTGCCAGCCGACAGGCGAACACCGGGGAGCTGTTTTTT. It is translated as CASRQANTGELFF.

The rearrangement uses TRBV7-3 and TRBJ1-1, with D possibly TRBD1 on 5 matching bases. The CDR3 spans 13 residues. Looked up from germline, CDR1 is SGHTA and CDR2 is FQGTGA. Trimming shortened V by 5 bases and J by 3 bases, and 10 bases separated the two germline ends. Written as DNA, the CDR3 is TGTGCCAGCAGCCCCGACAGTGACACTGAAGCTTTCTTT. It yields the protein CASSPDSDTEAFF.